The 20 T cell receptor beta chains given below trace back to one sample, sequenced in a study of blood T cell repertoires in COVID-19. Using immunoSEQ multiplex PCR, the repertoire was profiled, and TCRdb retains in-frame clones only, with some absent. The profile shows over 200,000 clones, about 88% of them singletons. The sequencing sample was made of peripheral blood. Receptors originate from a woman aged 55-70 years with acute or convalescent COVID-19.

The rearrangement links TRBV19 to TRBJ2-1, with TRBD1 identical over 11 bases. V lost 8 bases and J lost 4; bases outside the gene matches: 16. The CDR3 loop spans 18 amino acids. Germline V gene lookup returns CDR1 LNHDA and CDR2 SQIVND (reference sequence). The CDR3 nucleotides are TGTGCCAGTCAACTTTTATCCGGGACAGGGGGGTTGTACAATGAGCAGTTCTTC. This gives the protein CASQLLSGTGGLYNEQFF.

CDR3 nucleotide sequence: TGTGCCAGCAGTTTCGGGGGGCCAGTCTTTTATAGCAATCAGCCCCAGCATTTT. Amino acids: CASSFGGPVFYSNQPQHF. This rearrangement joins TRBV28 to TRBJ1-5, with D perhaps TRBD1 (6 bases). This CDR3 is built from 18 residues. From germline, CDR1 is MDHEN and CDR2 SYDVKM. Trimming cost V 3 bases and J 0 bases, with 18 bases left between them.

The rearrangement uses TRBV29-1 and TRBJ2-4; D perhaps matches TRBD2 (5 bases). Deletions cut 2 bases from V and 2 bases from J, with 13 bases between. CDR3 size: 15 residues. Germline CDR1 reads SQVTM; CDR2 reads ANQGSEA. In DNA, the CDR3 is TGCAGCGTTGAAATGAGGGCCCAAACCAAAAACATTCAGTACTTC. This translates into CSVEMRAQTKNIQYF.

The gene calls are TRBV5-5 and TRBJ2-5, with D possibly being TRBD2 (5 bases). There are 15 residues in the CDR3. The ends were cut back, 1 base at V and 5 bases at J, with 15 bases in the middle. Germline lookup yields CDR1 SGHKS and CDR2 YYEKEE (reference sequence). The DNA of the CDR3 is TGTGCCAGCAGCTTGACGACTACCGAGAGGGAGACCCAGTACTTC. Amino acids: CASSLTTTERETQYF.

The chain carries TRBV29-1 and TRBJ1-4; D is perhaps TRBD1 (6 bases). This CDR3 region has 15 residues. V was trimmed by 5 bases and J by 4 bases, leaving 17 bases between them. The germline V gene has CDR1 SQVTM and CDR2 ANQGSEA. CDR3 residues: CSVLDRTPVNEKLFF. CDR3 DNA sequence: TGCAGCGTTCTAGACAGGACACCAGTTAATGAAAAACTGTTTTTT.

V and J are TRBV24-1 and TRBJ1-1, with 9 bases matching TRBD1. The trim removed 3 bases at V and 4 bases at J, leaving 8 bases unmatched. CDR3 length: 16 residues. The V gene's germline CDR1 is KGHDR and CDR2 SFDVKD. As DNA, the CDR3 is TGTGCCACCAGTGATGGGGGACAGGGCCGAATCACTGAAGCTTTCTTT. Its translation is CATSDGGQGRITEAFF.

This clone has only one observation. V usage is TRBV6-4 and J usage is TRBJ2-1; 11 positions agree with TRBD2. CDR3 length equals 15 residues. Germline values: CDR1 MRHNA, CDR2 SNTAGT. V was pared by 5 bases and J by 2 bases, with 2 bases of the junction left unmatched. The CDR3 loop reads CASSLLAGAYNEQFF. The CDR3 bases are TGTGCCAGCAGTCTACTAGCGGGGGCCTACAATGAGCAGTTCTTC.

The CDR3 spells CASSRVGQGNSPLHF. In DNA form, the CDR3 reads TGTGCCAGCAGCCGCGTGGGGCAGGGCAATTCACCCCTCCACTTT. This chain uses TRBV3-1 (or the pseudogene TRBV3-2) with TRBJ1-6; D perhaps matches TRBD1 (5 bases). In germline, CDR1 is LGHDT, CDR2 YNNKEL (reference sequence). V shed 4 bases and J shed 7 bases, with 14 bases lying between them. CDR3 size: 15 residues.

The gene calls are TRBV7-3 and TRBJ1-5; tentative D call: TRBD1 (6 bases). Germline values: CDR1 SGHTA, CDR2 FQGTGA. Deletions cut 5 bases from V and 0 bases from J, with 20 bases between. The CDR3 spans 18 residues. The CDR3 spells CASSVRQEPGYSNQPQHF. The DNA for the CDR3 is TGTGCCAGCAGCGTCCGACAGGAGCCGGGGTATAGCAATCAGCCCCAGCATTTT.

This chain connects TRBV6-5 to TRBJ1-2; D ambiguous. This CDR3 comprises 11 residues. Germline CDR1 MNHEY, CDR2 SVGAGI. Deletions cut 8 bases from V and 5 bases from J, with 9 bases between. CDR3 sequence (DNA): TGTGCCAGCCTCGACACATATGGCTACACCTTC. This gives the protein CASLDTYGYTF.

The chain links TRBV18 to TRBJ1-1; D remains ambiguous. Trimming removed 3 bases from V and 7 bases from J, with 15 bases in between. Germline V gene sequence: CDR1 KGHSH, CDR2 LQKENI. CDR3 length equals 14 residues. This CDR3 reads CASSPLGFSREAFF. As DNA, the CDR3 is TGTGCCAGCTCACCCCTTGGTTTCTCGCGTGAAGCTTTCTTT. Supplemented by reference TRBV18 and TRBJ1-1, the full variable domain reads NAGVMQNPRHLVRRRGQEARLRCSPMKGHSHVYWYRQLPEEGLKFMVYLQKENIIDESGMPKERFSAEFPKEGPSILRIQQVVRGDSAAYFCASSPLGFSREAFFGQGTRLTVV.

J is TRBJ1-5 and V is TRBV2; TRBD1 agrees at 8 bases. Germline CDR1 SNHLY, CDR2 FYNNEI. V trimming: 7 bases; J trimming: 2 bases; junction bases outside the gene matches: 4. This CDR3 has 14 amino acids. This CDR3 reads CASNGQGGNQPQHF. The DNA for the CDR3 is TGTGCCAGCAACGGACAGGGAGGCAATCAGCCCCAGCATTTT.

This chain connects TRBV5-1 to TRBJ1-3, with D perhaps TRBD1 (6 bases). The germline V and J ends were trimmed by 3 bases and 0 bases, with 13 bases remaining between them. Germline CDR1 reads SGHRS; CDR2 reads YFSETQ. The CDR3 sequence is 16 residues long. The CDR3 sequence: CASSWDGGRSGNTIYF. CDR3 nucleotides: TGCGCCAGCAGCTGGGATGGGGGCCGCTCTGGAAACACCATATATTTT.

The V gene is TRBV28, the J gene TRBJ2-3, with 11 bases lining up with TRBD2. CDR1 and CDR2 (germline): MDHEN, SYDVKM. V was clipped by 4 bases and J by 8 bases; unmatched bases: 11. The CDR3 length is 16 residues. CDR3 coding DNA: TGTGCCAGCAGTTCCCTCATACTAGCGGGAGTTAGTACGCAGTATTTT. Encoded protein: CASSSLILAGVSTQYF.

This clone was counted between two and nine times. The rearrangement joins TRBV7-8 to TRBJ1-2; possibly TRBD1 for D (6 bases). CDR3 size: 16 residues. Trimming stripped 5 bases from V and 7 bases from J, with 23 bases between. Germline assignment: CDR1 SGHVS and CDR2 FQNEAQ. The CDR3 protein is CASSRSVGQLRLGYTF. The CDR3 bases are TGTGCCAGCAGCCGTTCGGTGGGACAACTACGCCTTGGCTACACCTTC. The whole variable domain, remainder taken from reference TRBV7-8 and TRBJ1-2, is GAGVSQSPRYKVAKRGQDVALRCDPISGHVSLFWYQQALGQGPEFLTYFQNEAQLDKSGLPSDRFFAERPEGSVSTLKIQRTQQEDSAVYLCASSRSVGQLRLGYTFGSGTRLTVV.

This chain uses TRBV7-2 with TRBJ1-3, with 8 bases identical to TRBD1. V gave up 5 bases and J gave up 2 bases; unmatched junction bases: 2. Germline CDR1 SGHTA, CDR2 FQGNSA. CDR3 length equals 14 residues. CDR3 coding DNA: TGTGCCAGCAGCAAGGACAGGGCTGGAAACACCATATATTTT. Protein product: CASSKDRAGNTIYF. Looking up the rest from reference TRBV7-2 and TRBJ1-3 gives the full variable domain: GAGVSQSPSNKVTEKGKDVELRCDPISGHTALYWYRQSLGQGLEFLIYFQGNSAPDKSGLPSDRFSAERTGGSVSTLTIQRTQQEDSAVYLCASSKDRAGNTIYFGEGSWLTVV.

The chain has TRBV29-1 and TRBJ2-2; D not certain. V was shortened by 5 bases and J by 1 base, with 8 bases between the two germline ends. Germline CDR1 SQVTM, CDR2 ANQGSEA. The CDR3 has 13 residues. CDR3 residues: CSVIDKNTGELFF. DNA of the CDR3: TGCAGCGTTATAGACAAGAACACCGGGGAGCTGTTTTTT.

This chain links TRBV12-3 or TRBV12-4 with TRBJ2-3; no clear D. This CDR3 comprises 13 residues. V was cut by 7 bases and J by 4 bases, with 12 bases left in between. CDR3 sequence: CASTPRRADTQYF. The CDR3 nucleotides read TGTGCCAGCACCCCCCGCCGAGCAGATACGCAGTATTTT.

V usage is TRBV7-9 and J usage is TRBJ1-1; D is ambiguous. V dropped 1 base and J dropped 5 bases, with 11 bases sitting between them. Germline V CDR1 and CDR2: SEHNR, FQNEAQ (reference sequence). The CDR3 runs to 14 residues. CDR3 sequence (DNA): TGTGCCAGCAGCTTAGAAGCCGTTGGTACTGAAGCTTTCTTT. It is translated as CASSLEAVGTEAFF.

There are a few counts of this clone. This rearrangement joins TRBV6-5 to TRBJ2-7; no clear D gene. CDR3 length: 13 amino acids. Germline lookup yields CDR1 MNHEY and CDR2 SVGAGI. V dropped 5 bases and J dropped 4 bases, with 12 bases sitting between them. In DNA form, the CDR3 reads TGTGCCAGCAGTACAGCAGCTTTTTACGAGCAGTACTTC. Protein sequence: CASSTAAFYEQYF.